The T cell receptor (beta chain) described here comes from a study of shared clonotypes between healthy human individuals. Trimming took 5 bases from V and 2 from J, leaving 15 bases between them. CDR3 length equals 15 residues. CDR1 and CDR2 (germline): MNHNY, SVGAGI (reference sequence). At the deep level, the assay was run. Every immunoSEQ plate was one replicate of a subset's evenly spread DNA. Some clones are missing from TCRdb's copy, which holds only in-frame ones; the method was immunoSEQ multiplex PCR. The sample lists over a million clones, more than 95% occurring once. Points on this clone: Its antigen is unknown.

Findings and caveats of the study: Shared clonotypes across all four donors exceeded non-shared ones in generation probability.

The chain employs TRBV6-6 and TRBJ1-2; no reliable D call. The source material was naive CD4+ T cells sorted from blood. The subset is: CD45RA+ positively selected. This clonotype originated in a man aged 25-45 years in good health. CDR3 DNA: TGTGCCAGCAGTAGCACGGCGGACGGGAACTATGGCTACACCTTC. As protein: CASSSTADGNYGYTF.